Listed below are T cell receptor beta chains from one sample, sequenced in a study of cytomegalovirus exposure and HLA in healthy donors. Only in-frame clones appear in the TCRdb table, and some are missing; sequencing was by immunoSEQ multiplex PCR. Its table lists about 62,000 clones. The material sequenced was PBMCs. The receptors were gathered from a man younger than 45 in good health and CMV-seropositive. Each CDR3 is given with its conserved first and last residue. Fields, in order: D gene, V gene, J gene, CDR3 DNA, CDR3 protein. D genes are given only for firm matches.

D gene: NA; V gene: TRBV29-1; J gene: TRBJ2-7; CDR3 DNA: TGCAGCGTTGAAGATCAGGGGAGCTCCTACGAGCAGTACTTC; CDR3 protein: CSVEDQGSSYEQYF
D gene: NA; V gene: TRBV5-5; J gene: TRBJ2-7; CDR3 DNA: TGTGCCAGCAGCTTGGCTTTGACAGAAGTATACGAGCAGTACTTC; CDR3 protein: CASSLALTEVYEQYF
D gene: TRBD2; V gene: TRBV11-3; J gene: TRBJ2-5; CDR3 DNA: TGTGCCAGCAGCTTATGGCGGGAGAATACAGAGAACCAGTACTTC; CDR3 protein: CASSLWRENTENQYF
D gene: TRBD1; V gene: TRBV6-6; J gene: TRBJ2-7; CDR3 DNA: TGTGCCAGCAGTAATTCGGGACAGGGGTACGAGCAGTACTTC; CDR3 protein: CASSNSGQGYEQYF
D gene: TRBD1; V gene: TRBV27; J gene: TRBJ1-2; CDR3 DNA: TGTGCCAGCAGTTTAAACAGGGGGAACTATGGCTACACCTTC; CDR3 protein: CASSLNRGNYGYTF
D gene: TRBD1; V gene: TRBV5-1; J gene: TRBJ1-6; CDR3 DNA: TGCGCCAGTAGGGGGCCAGGGGGGAGCTCCTATAATTCACCCCTCCACTTT; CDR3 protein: CASRGPGGSSYNSPLHF
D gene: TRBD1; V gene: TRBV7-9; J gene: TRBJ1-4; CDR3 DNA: TGTGCCAGCAGCTTACAGCCGGGACAGGGCGAGGAAGAAAAACTGTTTTTT; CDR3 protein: CASSLQPGQGEEEKLFF
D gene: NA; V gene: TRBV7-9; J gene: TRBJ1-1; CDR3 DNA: TGTGCCAGCAGCTCAGGGGCCGGTAACACTGAAGCTTTCTTT; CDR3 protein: CASSSGAGNTEAFF
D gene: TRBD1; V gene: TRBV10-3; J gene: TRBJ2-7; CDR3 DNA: TGTGCCATCAGTGGACAGGGGAGCTCCTACGAGCAGTACTTC; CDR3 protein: CAISGQGSSYEQYF
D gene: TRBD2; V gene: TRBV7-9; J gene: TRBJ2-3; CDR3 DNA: TGTGCCAGCAGCTTCCGTATAACAACCTGGACTAGCACAGATAAGCAGTATTTT; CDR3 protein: CASSFRITTWTSTDKQYF
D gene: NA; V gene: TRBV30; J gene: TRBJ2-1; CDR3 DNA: TGTGCCTGGAGTGGGGGGGTAGCTGAGCAGTTCTTC; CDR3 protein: CAWSGGVAEQFF
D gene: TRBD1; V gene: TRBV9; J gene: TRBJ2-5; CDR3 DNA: TGTGCCAGCAGTTGGGGACAGGCAGCGGAGACCCAGTACTTC; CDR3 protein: CASSWGQAAETQYF
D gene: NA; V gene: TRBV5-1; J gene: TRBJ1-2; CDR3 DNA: TGCGCCAGCAGACCGGGAGGAGCCAACTATGGCTACACCTTC; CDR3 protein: CASRPGGANYGYTF
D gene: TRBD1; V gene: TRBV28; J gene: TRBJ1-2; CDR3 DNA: TGTGCCAGTAAGACTAAGACAGGGGGCGTGGAAGGCTACACCTTC; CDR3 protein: CASKTKTGGVEGYTF
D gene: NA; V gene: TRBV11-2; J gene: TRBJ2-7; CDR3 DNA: TGTGCCAGCAGCTTAGGTGGACAGAGTTACGAGCAGTACTTC; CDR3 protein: CASSLGGQSYEQYF
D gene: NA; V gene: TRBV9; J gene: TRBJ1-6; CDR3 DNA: TGTGCCAGCAGCATGCAGGGAAACAATTCACCCCTCCACTTT; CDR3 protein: CASSMQGNNSPLHF
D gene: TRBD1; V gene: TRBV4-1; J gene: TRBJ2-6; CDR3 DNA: TGCGCCAGCAGCCAAGTAGGGCTGACCGGACAGGATTTCTCTGGGGCCAACGTCCTGACTTTC; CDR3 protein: CASSQVGLTGQDFSGANVLTF
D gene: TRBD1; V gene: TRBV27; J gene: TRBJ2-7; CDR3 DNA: TGTGCCAGCAGTTTATTGCAGGGGGCTGGCGAGCAGTACTTC; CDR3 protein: CASSLLQGAGEQYF
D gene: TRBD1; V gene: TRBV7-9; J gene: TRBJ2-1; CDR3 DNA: TGTGCCAGCAGCCAAGGATGGGACAGCGCCGACAATGAGCAGTTCTTC; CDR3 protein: CASSQGWDSADNEQFF
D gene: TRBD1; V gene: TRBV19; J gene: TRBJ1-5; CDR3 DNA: TGTGCCAGTAGTATGTGGACAGGGGGTTTGCAGCCCCAGCATTTT; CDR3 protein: CASSMWTGGLQPQHF
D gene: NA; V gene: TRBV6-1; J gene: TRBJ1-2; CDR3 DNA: TGTGCCAGCAGTGAGGTGGGCAGCTATGGCTACACCTTC; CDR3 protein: CASSEVGSYGYTF
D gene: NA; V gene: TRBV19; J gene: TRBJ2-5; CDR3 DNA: TGTGCCAGTAGTAATGGACAGGGAGGGCAAGAGACCCAGTACTTC; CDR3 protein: CASSNGQGGQETQYF
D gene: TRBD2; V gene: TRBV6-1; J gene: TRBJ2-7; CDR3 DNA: TGTGCCAGCAAGGTAGCGGGGATAACCTACGAGCAGTACTTC; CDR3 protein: CASKVAGITYEQYF
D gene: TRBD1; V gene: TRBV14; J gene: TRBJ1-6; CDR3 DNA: TGTGCCAGCAGCCACCCCAGGGGGCTCAATTCACCCCTCCACTTT; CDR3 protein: CASSHPRGLNSPLHF
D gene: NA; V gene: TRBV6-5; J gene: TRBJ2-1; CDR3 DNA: TGTGCCAGCAGTGCCCAGGGGTGGGAGCAGTTCTTC; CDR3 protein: CASSAQGWEQFF
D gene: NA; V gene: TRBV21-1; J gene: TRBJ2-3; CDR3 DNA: TGTGCCAGCAGCAAACTAGCGGGAGCAGATACGCAGTATTTT; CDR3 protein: CASSKLAGADTQYF
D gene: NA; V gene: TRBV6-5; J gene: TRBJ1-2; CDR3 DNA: TGTGCCAGCAGCCCCAGCCCGGCGGCTCATGGCTACACCTTC; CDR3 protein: CASSPSPAAHGYTF
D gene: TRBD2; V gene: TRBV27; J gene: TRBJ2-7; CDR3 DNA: TGTGCCAGCACCCCCGGACTAGCCGCCTACGAGCAGTACTTC; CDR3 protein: CASTPGLAAYEQYF
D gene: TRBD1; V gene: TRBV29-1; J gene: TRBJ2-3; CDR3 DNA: TGCAGCGTTGACGTCGGGACAGGGGTAGATACGCAGTATTTT; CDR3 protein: CSVDVGTGVDTQYF
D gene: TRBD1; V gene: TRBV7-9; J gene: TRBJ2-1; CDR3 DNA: TGTGCCAGCAGCCTGACAGGGGTCAATGAGCAGTTCTTC; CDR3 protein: CASSLTGVNEQFF
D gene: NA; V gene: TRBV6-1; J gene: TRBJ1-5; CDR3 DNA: TGTGCCAGCGCCCGTTGGGAGGGAAGCAATCAGCCCCAGCATTTT; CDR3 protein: CASARWEGSNQPQHF
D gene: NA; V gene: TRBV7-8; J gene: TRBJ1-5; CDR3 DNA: TGTGCCAGCAGCTTTGGGGCAGCGATGGAATCAGCCCAGCATTTT; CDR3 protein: CASSFGAAMESAQHF
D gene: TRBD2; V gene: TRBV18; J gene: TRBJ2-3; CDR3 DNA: TGTGCCAGCTCACCACCGGGAGGGTCAGACGGCACAGATACGCAGTATTTT; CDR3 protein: CASSPPGGSDGTDTQYF
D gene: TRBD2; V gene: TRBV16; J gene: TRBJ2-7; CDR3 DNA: TGTGCCAGCAGCCTGACTAGCGGGAGCTCCTACGAGCAGTACTTC; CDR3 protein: CASSLTSGSSYEQYF
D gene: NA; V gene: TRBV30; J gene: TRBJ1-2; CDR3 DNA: TGTGCCTGGGCCCTTACCGGGGAAGGAGGCTACACCTTC; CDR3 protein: CAWALTGEGGYTF